These T cell receptor beta chains were read from a single sample in a study of OX40 agonist ivuxolimab in advanced cancers. Some clones are missing from TCRdb's copy, which holds only in-frame ones; the method was immunoSEQ multiplex PCR. The repertoire has 20,000 to 25,000 clones, roughly 80% of them found once; the top ten carry around 17%. The material sequenced was CD4+ or CD8+ T cells sorted from blood, taken in a trial of the OX40 agonist ivuxolimab. The receptor set was obtained from an adult with an advanced solid tumor such as melanoma, head and neck, liver or kidney cancer. The conserved cysteine and the conserved F or W are not part of the CDR3 here. Fields, in order: D gene, J gene, V gene, CDR3 protein. The D gene is left open where the match is weak.

NA	TRBJ1-1	TRBV18	ASSPVSGTTEAF
TRBD1	TRBJ1-5	TRBV15	ATSKTGSNQPQH
NA	TRBJ1-1	TRBV9	ASTRGVINTEAF
NA	NA	TRBV5-4	ASSLQSGYEQY
TRBD2	TRBJ2-7	TRBV9	ASSVVDGGAGEQY
NA	TRBJ1-4	TRBV6-1	ASSEYITSGEKLF
TRBD1	TRBJ1-6	TRBV15	ATSRGDRGQDSPLH
NA	TRBJ1-5	TRBV18	ASSPQGKGNQPQH
NA	TRBJ2-6	TRBV15	ATSRQPWVGLKSSGANVLT
TRBD2	TRBJ2-2	TRBV6-4	ASSEGSGGHTGELF
NA	TRBJ1-3	TRBV4-3	ASGHSGNTIY
NA	TRBJ2-5	TRBV7-9	ASSLAGRVQETQY
NA	TRBJ1-3	TRBV4-3	ASSHPQGPRGNTIY
TRBD1	TRBJ1-2	TRBV30	AWSQGQGVRGYT
NA	TRBJ2-5	TRBV27	ASRLRRSTTQETQY
NA	TRBJ1-1	TRBV27	ASSQGGGNTEAF
TRBD2	TRBJ2-2	TRBV4-2	ASSLLAAEGTGELF